What follows are 13 T cell receptor beta chains derived from one specimen sequenced in a study of regulatory T cells in long-lasting Graves disease. Sequencing libraries for TCR beta were prepared with iRepertoire HTBI primers and Arm-PCR of CDR3 regions. One entry per CDR3 protein, called by TCRdb with MiXCR from the multiplex PCR reads. The sample holds some 340,000 distinct CDR3 sequences, more than 20% seen once. Time point indicated: persistent/refractory GD, antithyroid drugs over 5 years with positive TRAb. PBMC-derived RNA was used for the TCR library. Sequencing used peripheral blood mononuclear cells (PBMCs), obtained when the disease was refractory, from a patient treated with antithyroid drugs. The receptors stem from a woman between 35 and 50 years old with Graves disease.

This chain joins TRBV7-3 and TRBJ2-1, with 8 bases matching TRBD2. The CDR3 has 15 residues. The V and J ends lost 4 bases and 4 bases, in that order; junction bases with no gene match: 6. CDR1 is SGHTA and CDR2 is FQGTGA in the germline V gene. The CDR3, as DNA: TGTGCCAGCAGCTCAGTAGCGGGAAAATACAATGAGCAGTTCTTC. Its translation is CASSSVAGKYNEQFF.

The chain has TRBV3-1 and TRBJ2-7; 14 positions agree with TRBD2. The germline gives CDR1 LGHDT, CDR2 YNNKEL (reference sequence). This CDR3 contains 16 residues. Losses at the gene ends were 3 bases for V and 6 bases for J; bases not matched to a gene: 7. The CDR3 DNA follows: TGTGCCAGCAGCCACGTGACTAGCGGGAGGGTTAGCGAGCAGTACTTC. Translating it yields CASSHVTSGRVSEQYF.

To note about this clonotype: Germline and junction disagree at one end, which may indicate a read error. The chain has TRBV14 and TRBJ2-5; 9 nucleotides line up with TRBD1. The CDR3 extends over 16 amino acids. The germline gives CDR1 SGHDN, CDR2 FVKESK. The CDR3 loop is CTSSPPNGQGSETQYF. The CDR3 DNA follows: TGTACCAGCAGCCCCCCGAATGGACAGGGGTCAGAGACCCAGTACTTC. The complete variable domain, with remaining parts taken from reference TRBV14 and TRBJ2-5, reads EAGVTQFPSHSVIEKGQTVTLRCDPISGHDNLYWYRRVMGKEIKFLLHFVKESKQDESGMPNNRFLAERTGGTYSTLKVQPAELEDSGVYFCTSSPPNGQGSETQYFGPGTRLLVL.

The chain has TRBV28 and TRBJ2-1, with TRBD2 identical over 11 bases. V lost 5 bases and J lost 8; bases outside the gene matches: 8. CDR1 is MDHEN, CDR2 SYDVKM, per germline. The CDR3 length is 15 residues. The CDR3 here is CASSSSSGRFDEQFF. The CDR3 DNA reads TGTGCCAGCAGTAGTTCTAGCGGGAGGTTCGATGAGCAGTTCTTC.

This clonotype was counted many times. The V call is TRBV29-1, the J call TRBJ2-5; the D is unclear. V was cut by 4 bases and J by 5 bases, with 8 bases left in between. Germline V gene sequence: CDR1 SQVTM, CDR2 ANQGSEA. CDR3 length: 11 residues. The CDR3 loop is CSVVGWETQYF. DNA for the CDR3: TGCAGCGTTGTCGGATGGGAGACCCAGTACTTC. The entire variable domain, with the rest obtained from reference TRBV29-1 and TRBJ2-5, is as follows: SAVISQKPSRDICQRGTSLTIQCQVDSQVTMMFWYRQQPGQSLTLIATANQGSEATYESGFVIDKFPISRPNLTFSTLTVSNMSPEDSSIYLCSVVGWETQYFGPGTRLLVL.

V gene TRBV3-1 combines with J gene TRBJ2-5; no clear D gene. V was trimmed by 3 bases and J by 1 base, leaving 9 bases between them. This CDR3 spans 14 amino acids. CDR1 is LGHDT and CDR2 is YNNKEL in the germline V gene (reference sequence). CDR3 DNA sequence: TGTGCCAGCAGCCAGGCACAGTTCCAAGAGACCCAGTACTTC. It encodes CASSQAQFQETQYF.

The chain recombines TRBV5-5 with TRBJ2-7; D might be TRBD1 (6 bases). The CDR3 covers 15 residues. The V gene's germline CDR1 is SGHKS and CDR2 YYEKEE (reference sequence). The V and J ends lost 0 bases and 1 base respectively, with 11 bases between them. CDR3 sequence: CASSLGFQGSYEQYF. Here the CDR3 DNA reads TGTGCCAGCAGCTTGGGCTTTCAGGGGTCCTACGAGCAGTACTTC.

CDR3 protein: CASSLAGTWDEQYF. The CDR3 region has the DNA TGCGCCAGCAGCCTGGCGGGGACATGGGACGAGCAGTACTTC. This chain uses TRBV5-1 with TRBJ2-7; the D gene could be TRBD1 or TRBD2 (6 bases each). V was trimmed by 4 bases and J by 5 bases, leaving 16 bases between them. Germline values: CDR1 SGHRS, CDR2 YFSETQ. The CDR3 spans 14 residues.

This clonotype has a count of ten or more. V and J are TRBV7-3 and TRBJ2-6; D possibly corresponds to TRBD1 (5 bases). The CDR3 is 19 residues long. In germline, CDR1 is SGHTA, CDR2 FQGTGA. Trimming stripped 1 base from V and 0 bases from J, with 16 bases between. CDR3 nucleotides: TGTGCCAGCAGCTTAATGGCAGGGCCTTTGAACTCTGGGGCCAACGTCCTGACTTTC. Its translation: CASSLMAGPLNSGANVLTF.

There are many counts of this clonotype. The chain joins TRBV2 to TRBJ2-7; 13 nucleotides agree with TRBD2. The V gene end was trimmed by 1 base and the J gene end by 4 bases; junction bases not matched to a gene: 7. Germline V gene lookup returns CDR1 SNHLY and CDR2 FYNNEI. The CDR3 extends over 17 amino acids. Here the CDR3 DNA reads TGTGCCAGCAGTGAAGAACGGGGGACTAGCGGGATTTACGAGCAGTACTTC. Protein: CASSEERGTSGIYEQYF.

The rearrangement joins TRBV7-9 to TRBJ1-4; 8 bases match TRBD1. Germline CDR1 SEHNR, CDR2 FQNEAQ (reference sequence). The V segment lost 3 bases and the J segment 14 bases; nucleotides outside the gene matches: 17. The CDR3 has 16 amino acids. Written as DNA, the CDR3 is TGTGCCAGCAGCTTCGGACAGGGTACGTGGTCTGGATACCTGTTTTTT. Protein: CASSFGQGTWSGYLFF.

In this sample, this clonotype turned up many times. The chain couples TRBV12-5 to TRBJ1-1, with 9 bases identical to TRBD1. In germline, CDR1 is LGHNT, CDR2 FRNRAP. The junction had 2 bases not matched to a gene; V was cut back by 5 bases and J by 1 base. The CDR3 spans 14 residues. This CDR3 reads CASGRTGENTEAFF. For the CDR3, the DNA is TGTGCTAGTGGTCGGACAGGGGAGAACACTGAAGCTTTCTTT. The full variable domain, with the rest looked up from reference TRBV12-5 and TRBJ1-1, is DARVTQTPRHKVTEMGQEVTMRCQPILGHNTVFWYRQTMMQGLELLAYFRNRAPLDDSGMPKDRFSAEMPDATLATLKIQPSEPRDSAVYFCASGRTGENTEAFFGQGTRLTVV.

This clonotype has ten or more counts. V is TRBV7-3 and J is TRBJ2-7; 9 nucleotides agree with TRBD1. The CDR3 extends over 14 amino acids. J gave up 3 bases and V 5 bases, and 5 bases lay outside the gene matches. Germline CDR1 reads SGHTA; CDR2 reads FQGTGA. The CDR3 region is CASSPGTGNYEQYF. CDR3 DNA: TGTGCCAGCAGCCCTGGGACAGGGAACTACGAGCAGTACTTC.